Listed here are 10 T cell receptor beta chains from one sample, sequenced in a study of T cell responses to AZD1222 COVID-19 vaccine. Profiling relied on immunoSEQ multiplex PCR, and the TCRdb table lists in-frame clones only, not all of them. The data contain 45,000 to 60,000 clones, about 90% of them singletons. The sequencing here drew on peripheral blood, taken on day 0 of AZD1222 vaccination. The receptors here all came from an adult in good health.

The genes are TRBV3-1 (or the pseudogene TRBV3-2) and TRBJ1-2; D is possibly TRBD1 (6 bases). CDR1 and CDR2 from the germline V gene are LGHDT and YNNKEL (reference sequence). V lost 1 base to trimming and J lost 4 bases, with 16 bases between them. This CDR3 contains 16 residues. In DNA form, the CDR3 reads TGTGCCAGCAGCCAAGGGGGGGCACTAGCTAGCTATGGCTACACCTTC. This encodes CASSQGGALASYGYTF.

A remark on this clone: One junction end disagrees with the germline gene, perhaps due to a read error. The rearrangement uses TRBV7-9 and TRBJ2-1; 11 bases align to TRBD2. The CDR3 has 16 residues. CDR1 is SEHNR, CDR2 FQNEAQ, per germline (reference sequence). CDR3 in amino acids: CASSVALAGGSGEQFF. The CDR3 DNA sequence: TGTGCCAGCAGCGTAGCCCTAGCGGGAGGTTCGGGTGAGCAGTTCTTC.

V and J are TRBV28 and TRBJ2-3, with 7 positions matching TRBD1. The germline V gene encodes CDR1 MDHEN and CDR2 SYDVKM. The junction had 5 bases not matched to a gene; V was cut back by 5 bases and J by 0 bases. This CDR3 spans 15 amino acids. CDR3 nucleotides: TGTGCCAGCAGTCAGGACAGGATTAGCACAGATACGCAGTATTTT. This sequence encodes CASSQDRISTDTQYF.

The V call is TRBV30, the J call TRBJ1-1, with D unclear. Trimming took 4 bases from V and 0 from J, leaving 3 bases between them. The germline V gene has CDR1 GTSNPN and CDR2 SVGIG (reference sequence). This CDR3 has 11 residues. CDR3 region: CAWTVNTEAFF. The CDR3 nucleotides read TGTGCCTGGACGGTGAACACTGAAGCTTTCTTT.

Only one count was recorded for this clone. The CDR3 reads CATSDGGERYGYTF. The CDR3 DNA follows: TGTGCCACCAGTGATGGAGGAGAGCGGTATGGCTACACCTTC. The chain employs TRBV24-1 and TRBJ1-2, with unresolved D. There are 14 residues in the CDR3. Trimming took off 3 bases at V and 5 bases at J, with 12 bases between the two ends. Germline values: CDR1 KGHDR, CDR2 SFDVKD.

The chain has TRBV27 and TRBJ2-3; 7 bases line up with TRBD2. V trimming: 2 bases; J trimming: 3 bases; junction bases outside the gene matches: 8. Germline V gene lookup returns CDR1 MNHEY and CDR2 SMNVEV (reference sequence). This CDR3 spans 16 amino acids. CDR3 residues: CASSLRAGKATDTQYF. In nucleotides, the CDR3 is TGTGCCAGCAGTTTACGAGCGGGAAAAGCGACAGATACGCAGTATTTT.

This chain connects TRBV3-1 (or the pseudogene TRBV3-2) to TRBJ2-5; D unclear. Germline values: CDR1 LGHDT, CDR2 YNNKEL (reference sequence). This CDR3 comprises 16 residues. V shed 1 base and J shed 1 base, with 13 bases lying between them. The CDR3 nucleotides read TGTGCCAGCAGCCAAGTTTCTCTAGTGGTCCAAGAGACCCAGTACTTC. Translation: CASSQVSLVVQETQYF.

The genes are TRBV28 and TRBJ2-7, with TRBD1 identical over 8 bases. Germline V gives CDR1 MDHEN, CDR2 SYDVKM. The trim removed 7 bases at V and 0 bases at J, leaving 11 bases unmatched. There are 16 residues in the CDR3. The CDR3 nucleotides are TGTGCCAGCATGGACAGGGCTAGATTCAGCTCCTACGAGCAGTACTTC. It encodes CASMDRARFSSYEQYF.

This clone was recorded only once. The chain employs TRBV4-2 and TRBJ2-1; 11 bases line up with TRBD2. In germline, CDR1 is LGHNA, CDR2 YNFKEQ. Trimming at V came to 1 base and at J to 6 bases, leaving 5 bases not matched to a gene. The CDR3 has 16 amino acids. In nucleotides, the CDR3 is TGTGCCAGCAGCCAAGTTCTAGCGGGAGGTTTCAATGAGCAGTTCTTC. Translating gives CASSQVLAGGFNEQFF.

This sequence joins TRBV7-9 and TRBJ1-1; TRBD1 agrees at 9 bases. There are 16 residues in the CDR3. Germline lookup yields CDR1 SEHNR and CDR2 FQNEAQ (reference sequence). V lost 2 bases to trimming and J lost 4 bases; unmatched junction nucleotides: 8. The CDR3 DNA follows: TGTGCCAGCAGCTTAATGGATGGACAGGGGAGCACTGAAGCTTTCTTT. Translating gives CASSLMDGQGSTEAFF.